These 26 T cell receptor beta chains were all obtained from the same sample, sequenced in a study of T cells in Graves' hyperthyroidism and ophthalmopathy. The investigators amplified TCR beta CDR3 regions from RNA transcripts. The HTBI set primed first-round TCR CDR3 RT-PCR. TCRdb re-derived calls from the multiplex PCR reads in MiXCR, one entry per CDR3 protein. The table records 400,000 to 450,000 distinct CDR3 sequences, about 14% of them present only once. Sequences were obtained from blood. These TCRs come from a young man with Graves' ophthalmopathy.

This clonotype was observed a single time. This sequence joins TRBV19 and TRBJ2-7; maybe TRBD1 (5 bases). This CDR3 has 14 residues. The ends were cut back, 3 bases at V and 2 bases at J, with 11 bases in the middle. Germline V gives CDR1 LNHDA, CDR2 SQIVND (reference sequence). The CDR3 here is CASSIFQGPYEQYF. The CDR3 DNA is TGTGCCAGTAGTATCTTCCAGGGTCCCTACGAGCAGTACTTC.

The V gene is TRBV25-1, the J gene TRBJ1-4; the match to TRBD1 covers 8 bases. Losses at the gene ends were 6 bases for V and 7 bases for J; bases not matched to a gene: 10. Germline V CDR1 and CDR2: MGHDK, SYGVNS. CDR3 length: 15 residues. This CDR3 is CASSRDRGIGEKLFF. The CDR3 DNA reads TGTGCCAGCAGCAGAGACAGGGGCATCGGTGAAAAACTGTTTTTT.

This clonotype showed up many times. V and J are TRBV2 and TRBJ2-5, with D unclear. The CDR3 consists of 14 residues. Between the trimmed V and J ends, which lost 2 bases and 2 bases, there was a span of 9 bases. Germline values: CDR1 SNHLY, CDR2 FYNNEI. For the CDR3, the DNA is TGTGCCAGCAGTGAAAGCACGGAGCAAGAGACCCAGTACTTC. Translated, it gives CASSESTEQETQYF.

This clonotype was counted many times. The chain uses TRBV6-1 and TRBJ2-1; the D gene could be TRBD1 or TRBD2 (5 bases each). The V end was cut by 5 bases, the J end by 4 bases, with 18 bases between. Germline V gene sequence: CDR1 MNHNS, CDR2 SASEGT. The CDR3 runs 16 residues. The CDR3 DNA follows: TGTGCCAGCAGTCACCGGTCGGGACGGCCATACAATGAGCAGTTCTTC. Residues: CASSHRSGRPYNEQFF.

The V gene is TRBV19, the J gene TRBJ1-2; D is perhaps TRBD1 (5 bases). Germline CDR1 reads LNHDA; CDR2 reads SQIVND (reference sequence). The CDR3 consists of 16 residues. V gave up 10 bases and J gave up 3 bases, with 24 bases separating them. The CDR3 region has the DNA TGTGCCACCAAACCCGGGGCGGGCGGGAGAGACTATGGCTACACCTTC. Translating it yields CATKPGAGGRDYGYTF.

This clonotype was detected only a few times. The CDR3 bases are TGTGCCAGCAGGCGGGGCAGGGCGTATGGCTACACCTTC. The encoded protein is CASRRGRAYGYTF. J is TRBJ1-2 and V is TRBV2; possibly TRBD1 for D (5 bases). Germline V gene lookup returns CDR1 SNHLY and CDR2 FYNNEI. The CDR3 contains 13 residues. The V end was cut by 6 bases, the J end by 5 bases, with 13 bases between.

This clonotype was recorded at least ten times. The genes are TRBV30 and TRBJ1-4; a possible D gene is TRBD1 (5 bases). V lost 4 bases and J 12 bases, leaving 15 bases between the germline ends. The length of the CDR3 is 12 residues. From germline, CDR1 is GTSNPN and CDR2 SVGIG (reference sequence). CDR3 coding DNA: TGTGCCTGGACCCCGAGGGGAGAAGAACTGTTTTTT. It is translated as CAWTPRGEELFF.

This clonotype showed up many times. The chain has TRBV19 and TRBJ2-5; TRBD2 agrees at 12 bases. After removal of 6 bases from V and 4 bases from J, the junction contained 9 bases not matched to a gene. The CDR3 totals 16 residues. Germline CDR1 reads LNHDA; CDR2 reads SQIVND (reference sequence). The DNA of the CDR3 is TGTGCCAGTAGGTTAGGGACTAGCGGGTTTGGAGAGACCCAGTACTTC. It codes for CASRLGTSGFGETQYF.

This clonotype was seen ten or more times. The J gene is TRBJ2-7, the V gene TRBV7-2, with TRBD2 matching 8 bases. Germline values: CDR1 SGHTA, CDR2 FQGNSA. This CDR3 has 16 residues. The junction had 9 bases not matched to a gene; V was cut back by 2 bases and J by 3 bases. The CDR3 loop is CASSLSSGGPGYEQYF. The CDR3, as DNA: TGTGCCAGCAGCTTAAGTTCGGGGGGGCCTGGCTACGAGCAGTACTTC.

This clonotype was seen a single time. In this CDR3 the conserved last residue, phenylalanine or tryptophan, is missing, so a read error is likely. The V call is TRBV19, the J call TRBJ1-1, with unresolved D. Germline CDR1 is LNHDA and CDR2 is SQIVND (reference sequence). With 4 bases removed from V and 7 bases from J, the gap between germline ends came to 10 bases. This CDR3 has 12 residues. The CDR3 bases are TGTGCCAGTAGTACACCTTGGAGTGAAGCTTTCCTT. Translating it yields CASSTPWSEAFL.

V gene TRBV19 combines with J gene TRBJ2-3; no clear D gene. Germline CDR1 LNHDA, CDR2 SQIVND (reference sequence). The CDR3 extends over 13 amino acids. Trimming removed 3 bases at V and 8 bases at J, with 12 bases between. This chain's CDR3 is CASSMERATTQYF. The CDR3 DNA is TGTGCCAGTAGTATGGAACGGGCCACTACGCAGTATTTT.

This chain joins TRBV6-2 or TRBV6-3 and TRBJ2-4, with D uncertain. Germline CDR1 MNHEY, CDR2 SVGEGT. This CDR3 has 14 amino acids. Trimming removed 2 bases from V and 4 bases from J, with 9 bases in between. This CDR3 is CASSYASAKNIQYF. In nucleotides, the CDR3 is TGTGCCAGCAGTTACGCCTCAGCGAAAAACATTCAGTACTTC.

This clonotype was seen repeatedly, ten times or more. The chain uses TRBV20-1 and TRBJ2-1; TRBD1 or TRBD2 may be the D gene (5 bases each). Germline loops: CDR1 DFQATT, CDR2 SNEGSKA (reference sequence). V was pared by 5 bases and J by 1 base, with 18 bases between. This CDR3 region has 16 residues. In DNA, the CDR3 is TGCAGTGCTGTAAACACCGGGACGGGGTCCTACAATGAGCAGTTCTTC. This sequence encodes CSAVNTGTGSYNEQFF.

This clonotype was picked up many times. This chain connects TRBV20-1 to TRBJ1-1, with no clear D. V dropped 2 bases and J dropped 0 bases, with 13 bases sitting between them. The CDR3 sequence is 15 residues long. The V gene's germline CDR1 is DFQATT and CDR2 SNEGSKA (reference sequence). This CDR3 reads CSARSWEGMNTEAFF. The CDR3 DNA reads TGCAGTGCTAGATCATGGGAGGGAATGAACACTGAAGCTTTCTTT.

This clonotype has at least ten counts. The rearrangement links TRBV3-1 to TRBJ2-5; D uncertain. This CDR3 has 11 amino acids. Germline V lookup: CDR1 LGHDT, CDR2 YNNKEL (reference sequence). Trimming took 8 bases from V and 7 from J, leaving 11 bases between them. CDR3 sequence: CASGPIGTQYF. The CDR3 DNA follows: TGTGCCAGCGGTCCCATCGGGACCCAGTACTTC.

V usage is TRBV7-9 and J usage is TRBJ1-1, with no clear D. Germline V gene lookup returns CDR1 SEHNR and CDR2 FQNEAQ (reference sequence). The CDR3 is 13 residues long. V shed 8 bases and J shed 0 bases, with 10 bases lying between them. The DNA of the CDR3 is TGTGCCAGCGGTTCTACAGTGAACACTGAAGCTTTCTTT. This sequence encodes CASGSTVNTEAFF.

This clonotype has ten or more counts. The chain links TRBV3-1 to TRBJ2-2, with no clear D. Germline lookup yields CDR1 LGHDT and CDR2 YNNKEL (reference sequence). V was cut by 3 bases and J by 5 bases, with 10 bases left in between. The CDR3 spans 14 residues. CDR3 DNA sequence: TGTGCCAGCAGCCAGCTCAAGGATACCGGGGAGCTGTTTTTT. It encodes CASSQLKDTGELFF.

The chain couples TRBV11-2 to TRBJ2-7, with TRBD1 identical over 7 bases. The trim removed 4 bases at V and 1 base at J, leaving 4 bases unmatched. CDR3 length: 14 amino acids. The germline V gene has CDR1 SGHAT and CDR2 FQNNGV. Here the CDR3 DNA reads TGTGCCAGCAGCTCGATCAGGGGGTCCTACGAGCAGTACTTC. Translation: CASSSIRGSYEQYF.

This clonotype was detected ten times or more. The chain is built from TRBV6-1 and TRBJ2-1; D uncertain. The V gene's germline CDR1 is MNHNS and CDR2 SASEGT. The CDR3 is made up of 13 amino acids. The V end lost 3 bases, the J end lost 12 bases, and 15 bases lay between the germline ends. The CDR3 nucleotides read TGTGCCAGCAGTGAGGAGCAGACTTATCGGCAGTTCTTC. This gives the protein CASSEEQTYRQFF.

This rearrangement joins TRBV5-1 to TRBJ1-5, with D perhaps matching TRBD1 (5 bases). This CDR3 spans 14 amino acids. Germline CDR1 is SGHRS and CDR2 is YFSETQ. V lost 0 bases and J 3 bases, leaving 7 bases between the germline ends. CDR3 bases: TGCGCCAGCAGCTTGGAGGGGATCAATCAGCCCCAGCATTTT. Translated, it gives CASSLEGINQPQHF. Complete variable domain (other parts from reference TRBV5-1 and TRBJ1-5): KAGVTQTPRYLIKTRGQQVTLSCSPISGHRSVSWYQQTPGQGLQFLFEYFSETQRNKGNFPGRFSGRQFSNSRSEMNVSTLELGDSALYLCASSLEGINQPQHFGDGTRLSIL.

This clonotype occurred many times. The gene calls are TRBV4-1 and TRBJ2-5, with D possibly matching TRBD1 (6 bases). The CDR3 extends over 13 amino acids. V was cut by 1 base and J by 5 bases, with 8 bases left in between. CDR1 is MGHRA, CDR2 YSYEKL, per germline. CDR3 sequence (DNA): TGCGCCAGCAGCCAAGGGGGGCTGGAGACCCAGTACTTC. This codes for CASSQGGLETQYF.

This clonotype appeared a single time. The rearrangement links TRBV2 to TRBJ2-7, with 12 positions matching TRBD1. There are 14 residues in the CDR3. The V segment lost 6 bases and the J segment 12 bases; nucleotides outside the gene matches: 12. Germline V gene data show CDR1 as SNHLY and CDR2 as FYNNEI. The CDR3 region has the DNA TGTGCCAGCAGACCCGGGACAGGGGGCTTTCTGCCGTACTTC. It translates to CASRPGTGGFLPYF.

The chain couples TRBV20-1 to TRBJ1-1; 11 bases line up with TRBD1. V dropped 5 bases and J dropped 2; count of bases not matched to a gene: 7. Germline loops: CDR1 DFQATT, CDR2 SNEGSKA (reference sequence). The CDR3 extends over 15 amino acids. The CDR3 here is CSAVRDRGGNTEAFF. In DNA, the CDR3 is TGCAGTGCTGTGAGGGACAGGGGGGGAAACACTGAAGCTTTCTTT.

With regard to this clonotype: An end of the junction does not agree with germline; a read error may underlie this. As DNA, the CDR3 is TGTGTCAGCAGCGCCGAGACAGAGGCGACAAATCAGCCCCAGCATTTT. Its protein is CVSSAETEATNQPQHF. The chain combines TRBV11-2 with TRBJ1-5, with D possibly being TRBD1 (5 bases). Germline V gene sequence: CDR1 SGHAT, CDR2 FQNNGV. There are 16 residues in the CDR3.

In this sample, this clonotype turned up many times. This sequence joins TRBV12-3 or TRBV12-4 and TRBJ2-5, with D possibly matching TRBD1 (6 bases). V lost 6 bases and J lost 2, with 13 bases in between. CDR3 length: 14 residues. The CDR3 reads CASRKWGHQETQYF. The DNA of the CDR3 is TGTGCCAGCAGAAAATGGGGACATCAAGAGACCCAGTACTTC.

This clonotype came up many times. V is TRBV7-8 and J is TRBJ2-3, with a weak D call TRBD2 (6 bases). Germline V CDR1 and CDR2: SGHVS, FQNEAQ. The CDR3 has 15 amino acids. Between the trimmed V and J ends, which lost 5 bases and 0 bases, there was a span of 12 bases. The CDR3 region has the DNA TGTGCCAGCAGCAGCCCGGGGGATAGCACAGATACGCAGTATTTT. This gives the protein CASSSPGDSTDTQYF.